This T cell receptor beta chain derives from a study of T cells in Graves' hyperthyroidism and ophthalmopathy. Amplification of TCR beta CDR3 regions was performed using RNA transcripts as template. Using the HTBI primer set, a first-round RT-PCR was run on the TCR CDR3. TCRdb re-called the multiplex PCR reads through MiXCR, storing one row per CDR3 protein. The data contain approximately 400,000 distinct CDR3 sequences, approximately 15% of them singletons. Lactation, pregnancy, other autoimmune disease or uncontrolled infection led to exclusion of patients. The CDR3 is 16 residues long. With 1 base clipped from V and 3 bases from J, the junction kept 7 bases outside the gene matches. The V gene's germline CDR1 is LGHNA and CDR2 YSLEER.

The source of this sequence is a woman aged 18-30 years with Graves' hyperthyroidism. The sample taken for sequencing was blood. The gene calls are TRBV4-3 and TRBJ2-3, with 7 bases lining up with TRBD1. CDR3 amino acids: CASSQGLGGGTDTQYF. The CDR3 DNA reads as TGCGCCAGCAGCCAAGGGCTAGGGGGCGGTACAGATACGCAGTATTTT.